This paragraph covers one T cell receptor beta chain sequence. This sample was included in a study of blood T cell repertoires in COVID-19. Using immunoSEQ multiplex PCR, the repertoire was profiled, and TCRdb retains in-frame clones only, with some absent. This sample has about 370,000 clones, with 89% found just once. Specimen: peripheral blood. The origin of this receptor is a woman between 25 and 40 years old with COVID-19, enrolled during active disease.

DNA for the CDR3: TGCGCCAGCAGCCAAGGGGCTAGCGGGGACAATGAGCAGTTCTTC. Translated: CASSQGASGDNEQFF. V usage is TRBV4-3 and J usage is TRBJ2-1, with 9 bases lining up with TRBD2. This CDR3 has 15 amino acids. The germline V gene has CDR1 LGHNA and CDR2 YSLEER. V lost 1 base and J lost 5; bases outside the gene matches: 3.